These 26 T cell receptor beta chains were sequenced from one sample in a study of cytomegalovirus exposure and HLA in healthy donors. It was with 60 Vbeta and 13 Jbeta primers that the PCR ran. Only in-frame clones appear in the TCRdb table, and some are missing; sequencing was by immunoSEQ multiplex PCR. This table holds about 120,000 clones, 65% to 80% found once. Specimen: PBMCs. All receptors come from a middle-aged woman in good health and CMV-seropositive.

This rearrangement joins TRBV7-9 to TRBJ1-6; D is perhaps TRBD1 (6 bases). Germline lookup yields CDR1 SEHNR and CDR2 FQNEAQ (reference sequence). The CDR3 consists of 13 residues. Deletions cut 5 bases from V and 14 bases from J, with 16 bases between. The chain's CDR3 is CASSPRQDGTLHF. The CDR3 bases are TGTGCCAGCAGCCCCCGACAGGACGGCACCCTCCACTTT.

V is TRBV7-2 and J is TRBJ2-1; D is ambiguous. The germline V gene encodes CDR1 SGHTA and CDR2 FQGNSA. This CDR3 has 13 amino acids. V was clipped by 4 bases and J by 5 bases, with 9 bases between them. The CDR3 sequence: CASSSLLDNEQFF. In DNA, the CDR3 is TGTGCCAGCAGCTCTCTTCTAGACAATGAGCAGTTCTTC. Looking up the rest from reference TRBV7-2 and TRBJ2-1 gives the full variable domain: GAGVSQSPSNKVTEKGKDVELRCDPISGHTALYWYRQSLGQGLEFLIYFQGNSAPDKSGLPSDRFSAERTGGSVSTLTIQRTQQEDSAVYLCASSSLLDNEQFFGPGTRLTVL.

The chain is built from TRBV27 and TRBJ1-5; tentative D call: TRBD1 (5 bases). Germline V gives CDR1 MNHEY, CDR2 SMNVEV (reference sequence). Trimming stripped 8 bases from V and 2 bases from J, with 16 bases between. CDR3 length equals 15 residues. CDR3: CASGREARGNQPQHF. In nucleotides, the CDR3 is TGTGCCAGCGGCAGGGAGGCCAGGGGCAATCAGCCCCAGCATTTT.

This chain's CDR3 is CSVGTSGAKAFF. The CDR3 DNA is TGCAGCGTTGGGACATCTGGAGCAAAAGCTTTCTTT. V gene TRBV29-1 combines with J gene TRBJ1-1, with D perhaps TRBD1 (5 bases). This CDR3 region has 12 residues. The V gene lost 4 bases and the J gene lost 9 bases, with 15 bases spanning the gap. Germline V gives CDR1 SQVTM, CDR2 ANQGSEA.

V gene TRBV5-5 combines with J gene TRBJ2-7, with a tentative D call TRBD1 (5 bases). Trimming cost V 4 bases and J 3 bases, with 11 bases left between them. CDR1 and CDR2 from the germline V gene are SGHKS and YYEKEE (reference sequence). The CDR3 length is 13 residues. The CDR3 loop reads CASSRTPLYEQYF. The CDR3 DNA reads TGTGCCAGCAGCAGGACACCACTCTACGAGCAGTACTTC.

This clone was detected only a few times. The same CDR3 also results from other DNA sequences found in this sample. V and J are TRBV2 and TRBJ1-6; the D gene is possibly TRBD1 (6 bases). V was trimmed by 5 bases and J by 0 bases, leaving 17 bases between them. CDR3 length: 18 residues. Germline CDR1 reads SNHLY; CDR2 reads FYNNEI. The CDR3 nucleotides are TGTGCCAGCAGTCAGTACCCACAGGGACACTCCTATAATTCACCCCTCCACTTT. Amino acid sequence: CASSQYPQGHSYNSPLHF.

The chain uses TRBV5-4 and TRBJ2-3; D may be TRBD2 (5 bases). Deletions cut 4 bases from V and 2 bases from J, with 5 bases between. The CDR3 runs 12 residues. Per germline, CDR1 SGHNT and CDR2 YYREEE (reference sequence). The CDR3 nucleotides are TGTGCCAGCAGCCGGGACACAGATACGCAGTATTTT. Amino acids: CASSRDTDTQYF. Combining the CDR3 with reference TRBV5-4 and TRBJ2-3 gives the whole variable domain ETGVTQSPTHLIKTRGQQVTLRCSSQSGHNTVSWYQQALGQGPQFIFQYYREEENGRGNFPPRFSGLQFPNYSSELNVNALELDDSALYLCASSRDTDTQYFGPGTRLTVL.

The J gene is TRBJ2-2, the V gene TRBV6-4; a possible D gene is TRBD2 (5 bases). The germline V gene encodes CDR1 MRHNA and CDR2 SNTAGT. This CDR3 has 14 residues. Between the trimmed V and J ends, which lost 6 bases and 2 bases, there was a span of 10 bases. The DNA for the CDR3 is TGTGCCAGCAGCGCCGGGGTTAACACCGGGGAGCTGTTTTTT. Amino acid sequence: CASSAGVNTGELFF.

This clone was counted once. This rearrangement joins TRBV27 to TRBJ2-6; perhaps TRBD2 as D (5 bases). The CDR3 has 15 residues. V lost 5 bases and J 4 bases, leaving 12 bases between the germline ends. The germline CDR1 and CDR2 sequences are MNHEY and SMNVEV (reference sequence). The CDR3 spells CASSPSSPGANVLTF. Written as DNA, the CDR3 is TGTGCCAGCAGTCCCTCTAGCCCAGGGGCCAACGTCCTGACTTTC.

There are a few counts of this clone. The gene calls are TRBV30 and TRBJ1-2; a possible D gene is TRBD1 (5 bases). There are 12 residues in the CDR3. Germline CDR1 is GTSNPN and CDR2 is SVGIG (reference sequence). V was shortened by 7 bases and J by 7 bases, with 16 bases between the two germline ends. DNA for the CDR3: TGTGCCTCCCCCGGCAGGGTGGTTGGCTACACCTTC. It is translated as CASPGRVVGYTF.

V and J are TRBV11-2 and TRBJ1-2, with TRBD1 matching over 9 bases. This CDR3 has 15 amino acids. The V gene's germline CDR1 is SGHAT and CDR2 FQNNGV. Trimming cost V 4 bases and J 4 bases; bases outside gene matches: 7. CDR3 nucleotides: TGTGCCAGCAGCTCAACCGGGACAGGGACCTATGGCTACACCTTC. Protein: CASSSTGTGTYGYTF.

The V gene is TRBV19, the J gene TRBJ1-2; D is perhaps TRBD1 (5 bases). Germline V lookup: CDR1 LNHDA, CDR2 SQIVND (reference sequence). V lost 1 base to trimming and J lost 8 bases, with 20 bases between them. There are 16 residues in the CDR3. CDR3 DNA: TGTGCCAGTAGTATAGTTGGTGGGGCGCGTCCTCGAGGCTACACCTTC. Protein sequence: CASSIVGGARPRGYTF.

This clone has only a few counts. The rearrangement joins TRBV5-1 to TRBJ1-2; maybe TRBD1 (6 bases). Trimming shortened V by 0 bases and J by 8 bases, and 17 bases separated the two germline ends. The CDR3 loop spans 15 amino acids. CDR1 is SGHRS, CDR2 YFSETQ, per germline. CDR3 region: CASSLEAGAGVGYTF. Here the CDR3 DNA reads TGCGCCAGCAGCTTGGAAGCGGGGGCTGGAGTCGGCTACACCTTC.

V is TRBV19 and J is TRBJ1-3; the D gene is possibly TRBD1 (6 bases). Germline lookup yields CDR1 LNHDA and CDR2 SQIVND (reference sequence). This CDR3 comprises 15 residues. The ends were cut back, 7 bases at V and 0 bases at J, with 13 bases in the middle. Here the CDR3 reads CASTLQGPSGNTIYF. CDR3 bases: TGTGCCAGTACCTTACAGGGCCCCTCTGGAAACACCATATATTTT.

This chain connects TRBV7-8 to TRBJ2-1; unclear D gene. CDR1 and CDR2 from the germline V gene are SGHVS and FQNEAQ. Trimming shortened V by 5 bases and J by 6 bases, and 17 bases separated the two germline ends. This CDR3 comprises 15 residues. The chain's CDR3 is CASSPRERPVNEQFF. The CDR3 DNA reads TGTGCCAGCAGCCCGAGAGAGCGTCCAGTCAATGAGCAGTTCTTC. The full variable domain, in which reference TRBV7-8 and TRBJ2-1 provide the parts outside the CDR3, is GAGVSQSPRYKVAKRGQDVALRCDPISGHVSLFWYQQALGQGPEFLTYFQNEAQLDKSGLPSDRFFAERPEGSVSTLKIQRTQQEDSAVYLCASSPRERPVNEQFFGPGTRLTVL.

The J gene is TRBJ2-1, the V gene TRBV10-3, with 9 bases fitting TRBD2. CDR1 is ENHRY, CDR2 SYGVKD, per germline. The CDR3 sequence is 14 residues long. Trimming removed 8 bases from V and 4 bases from J; junction bases left unmatched: 6. CDR3 residues: CAIGSGRLYNEQFF. The CDR3 DNA reads as TGTGCCATCGGAAGCGGGAGGCTTTACAATGAGCAGTTCTTC.

V is TRBV4-1 and J is TRBJ1-5; the D gene is possibly TRBD1 (5 bases). The CDR3 is 16 residues long. The germline CDR1 and CDR2 sequences are MGHRA and YSYEKL. Trimming shortened V by 1 base and J by 4 bases, and 14 bases separated the two germline ends. The chain's CDR3 is CASSQAGTGPNQPQHF. Here the CDR3 DNA reads TGCGCCAGCAGCCAAGCTGGTACAGGCCCAAATCAGCCCCAGCATTTT.

The rearrangement joins TRBV6-4 to TRBJ2-3; D uncertain. Trimming cost V 6 bases and J 0 bases, with 10 bases left between them. Germline V gives CDR1 MRHNA, CDR2 SNTAGT. The CDR3 runs to 14 residues. CDR3 region: CASREGASTDTQYF. CDR3 bases: TGTGCCAGCAGAGAAGGAGCTAGCACAGATACGCAGTATTTT.

The gene calls are TRBV27 and TRBJ1-1, with TRBD1 matching over 8 bases. J was trimmed by 4 bases and V by 5 bases; bases with no gene match: 3. This CDR3 has 13 residues. Germline CDR1 is MNHEY and CDR2 is SMNVEV (reference sequence). This chain's CDR3 is CASSGQGGTEAFF. The CDR3 bases are TGTGCCAGCAGTGGACAGGGTGGCACTGAAGCTTTCTTT.

The rearrangement joins TRBV6-1 to TRBJ1-6, with 9 bases fitting TRBD1. With 7 bases clipped from V and 7 bases from J, the junction kept 2 bases outside the gene matches. The CDR3 sequence is 13 residues long. Germline V gene data show CDR1 as MNHNS and CDR2 as SASEGT. CDR3 residues: CASKGQGNSPLHF. Written as DNA, the CDR3 is TGTGCCAGCAAGGGACAGGGAAATTCACCCCTCCACTTT.

The rearrangement links TRBV6-6 to TRBJ2-1; TRBD2 matches at 15 bases. The CDR3 covers 13 residues. CDR1 is MNHNY, CDR2 SVGAGI, per germline (reference sequence). V dropped 6 bases and J dropped 12; count of bases not matched to a gene: 3. The CDR3: CASSQGLAGGQFF. The CDR3 nucleotides are TGTGCCAGCAGCCAGGGACTAGCGGGAGGGCAGTTCTTC.

This clone occurred once. The chain links TRBV30 to TRBJ1-2; D is unclear. Trimming cost V 4 bases and J 8 bases, with 14 bases left between them. Germline V lookup: CDR1 GTSNPN, CDR2 SVGIG (reference sequence). CDR3 length equals 12 residues. The CDR3 nucleotides read TGTGCCTGGACCAAATCAGCGGGAGGCTACACCTTC. This codes for CAWTKSAGGYTF.

This chain links TRBV30 with TRBJ2-7, with 7 bases identical to TRBD1. Germline V gives CDR1 GTSNPN, CDR2 SVGIG (reference sequence). The V gene end was trimmed by 0 bases and the J gene end by 2 bases; junction bases not matched to a gene: 1. The CDR3 loop spans 13 amino acids. CDR3 bases: TGTGCCTGGAGTGTACAGGGGCCCTACGAGCAGTACTTC. Residues: CAWSVQGPYEQYF. Complete variable domain (other parts from reference TRBV30 and TRBJ2-7): SQTIHQWPATLVQPVGSPLSLECTVEGTSNPNLYWYRQAAGRGLQLLFYSVGIGQISSEVPQNLSASRPQDRQFILSSKKLLLSDSGFYLCAWSVQGPYEQYFGPGTRLTVT.

V usage is TRBV4-3 and J usage is TRBJ2-3; 8 bases agree with TRBD1. V shed 0 bases, J shed 1 base, and the junction held 3 bases outside the gene matches. CDR3 length equals 16 residues. Germline lookup yields CDR1 LGHNA and CDR2 YSLEER. CDR3 coding DNA: TGCGCCAGCAGCCAAGAAGTGACAGGGGGCACAGATACGCAGTATTTT. It yields the protein CASSQEVTGGTDTQYF.

The gene calls are TRBV7-9 and TRBJ1-1; D not resolved. The germline V and J ends were trimmed by 1 base and 2 bases, with 8 bases remaining between them. Germline V gives CDR1 SEHNR, CDR2 FQNEAQ (reference sequence). The CDR3 totals 14 residues. CDR3 loop: CASSLVGGNTEAFF. DNA for the CDR3: TGTGCCAGCAGCTTAGTAGGCGGCAACACTGAAGCTTTCTTT.

The chain uses TRBV9 and TRBJ2-1, with 8 bases lining up with TRBD2. Germline values: CDR1 SGDLS, CDR2 YYNGEE. The CDR3 contains 15 residues. V was clipped by 5 bases and J by 5 bases; unmatched bases: 9. Written as DNA, the CDR3 is TGTGCCAGCAGTGCCGTAGCGGGACTCAACAATGAGCAGTTCTTC. This translates into CASSAVAGLNNEQFF.